Sequencing of this TCR beta chain was carried out in a study of read filtering for tumor transcriptome and immune sequencing. General study results and limits: Even smaller IR-seq throughput identified most shared clonotypes.

This clonotype rates as medium-sized. Its antigen is unidentified. J gave up 4 bases and V 8 bases, and 5 bases lay outside the gene matches. CDR1 and CDR2 (germline): MDHEN, SYDVKM. This CDR3 is built from 14 residues. From roughly 390 ng of RNA, a library with molecular barcoded alpha/delta and beta/gamma adaptors was made. TCRdb passed the reads through MiXCR, listing each CDR3 protein once. The data contain 9,000 to 9,500 distinct CDR3 sequences, about 17% of them singletons. The chain is built from TRBV28 and TRBJ2-1; 10 positions match TRBD2. This TCR came from a donor at least 40 years old with multiple myeloma. Sequencing used a population of CD138-negative cells sorted from bone marrow. The CDR3 spells CASGSSGGYNEQFF. In nucleotides, the CDR3 is TGTGCCAGCGGCTCTAGCGGGGGTTACAATGAGCAGTTCTTC.